These T cell receptor beta chains were read from a single sample in a study of HIV-infected patients and healthy controls. In TCRdb, the 5' RACE reads were re-called with MiXCR into one record per CDR3 protein. The repertoire includes 15,000 to 20,000 distinct CDR3 sequences, 8.9% of them detected once, and 2% to 3% sits in the top ten. The sequencing input was blood. All receptors derive from an adult in good health. The CDR3 runs from the conserved cysteine through the conserved F or W. D genes are given only for firm matches. Clone size, where shown, is once, few, many, or a class for clones that have expanded.

abundance: many
j_gene: TRBJ2-1
v_gene: TRBV4-1
d_gene: -
CDR3nt: TGCGCCAGCAGCCAAGGAATCAGGGTATCGTATGAGCAGTTCTTC
CDR3aa: CASSQGIRVSYEQFF

abundance: medium-sized
j_gene: TRBJ2-4
v_gene: TRBV6-2/TRBV6-3
d_gene: -
CDR3nt: TGTGCCAGCAGTTACGCGAGTGCCAAAAACATTCAGTACTTC
CDR3aa: CASSYASAKNIQYF

abundance: many
j_gene: TRBJ2-3
v_gene: TRBV3-1
d_gene: -
CDR3nt: TGTGCCAGCAGCCCCGAAGTCGCTGGGGCGCAGTATTTT
CDR3aa: CASSPEVAGAQYF

abundance: medium-sized
j_gene: TRBJ1-2
v_gene: TRBV6-2/TRBV6-3
d_gene: -
CDR3nt: TGTGCCAGCAGTCCTCTAGGGACGGGGTATGGCTACACCTTC
CDR3aa: CASSPLGTGYGYTF

abundance: -
j_gene: TRBJ2-7
v_gene: TRBV3-1
d_gene: -
CDR3nt: TGTGCCAGCAGCCAAGGCAGGTACGAGCAGTACTTC
CDR3aa: CASSQGRYEQYF

abundance: many
j_gene: TRBJ1-5
v_gene: TRBV6-6
d_gene: -
CDR3nt: TGTGCCAGCAGTCCCCTGAGGAATAGCAATCAGCCCCAGCATTTT
CDR3aa: CASSPLRNSNQPQHF

abundance: -
j_gene: TRBJ2-3
v_gene: TRBV6-1
d_gene: TRBD2
CDR3nt: TGTGCCGCCGGCAAGCGGGGGGACTTAGATACGCAGTATTTT
CDR3aa: CAAGKRGDLDTQYF

abundance: many
j_gene: TRBJ2-7
v_gene: TRBV10-3
d_gene: -
CDR3nt: TGTGCCATCAGTGAGTCGATGCAGGTCCTCTCCTACGAGCAGTACTTC
CDR3aa: CAISESMQVLSYEQYF

abundance: many
j_gene: TRBJ1-1
v_gene: TRBV14
d_gene: -
CDR3nt: TGTGCCAGCAGTCGTTGGGAAGGTTCGGGACCTGAGGCTTTCTTT
CDR3aa: CASSRWEGSGPEAFF

abundance: few
j_gene: TRBJ2-6
v_gene: TRBV6-5
d_gene: TRBD1
CDR3nt: TGTGCCAGCAGGGGGACAGCCTCTGGGGCCAACGTCCTGACTTTC
CDR3aa: CASRGTASGANVLTF

abundance: medium-sized
j_gene: TRBJ2-7
v_gene: TRBV7-2
d_gene: -
CDR3nt: TGTGCCAGCAGCCCCGGATACTACGAGCAGTACTTC
CDR3aa: CASSPGYYEQYF